What follows is one T cell receptor beta chain and its context. This specimen comes from a study of T-cell reconstitution after alpha-beta-depleted transplantation in children. The CDR3 has 15 amino acids. CDR1 SGDLS and CDR2 YYNGEE come from the germline V gene. V lost 3 bases to trimming and J lost 4 bases; unmatched junction nucleotides: 4. Preparation of the TCRbeta library was carried out with unique molecular identifiers. TCRdb re-derived calls from the PCR reads in MiXCR, one entry per CDR3 protein. The sample lists about 1,000,000 distinct CDR3 sequences; about 29% were seen once. This material consisted of PBMCs, mostly from graft donor cells, taken 360 days after TCRalphabeta/CD19-depleted stem cell transplant. The rearrangement uses TRBV9 and TRBJ2-1; 10 positions agree with TRBD2. The source of this sequence is a boy younger than two who had a stem cell transplant for SCID, so the T cells may come from the graft donor. The CDR3 nucleotides are TGTGCCAGCAGCGCTGGACTAGCGGCATACAATGAGCAGTTCTTC. The encoded protein is CASSAGLAAYNEQFF.